Shown below are 22 T cell receptor beta chains from a single sample sequenced in a study of naive and memory T cell subsets. An equimolar mix of two oligonucleotides served as the beta constant-region primer for TRBC1 and TRBC2. TCRdb re-called the UMI-ligation and nested PCR reads with MiXCR, one entry per CDR3 protein. Here the sample spans some 83,000 distinct CDR3 sequences, around 12% being singletons. Sequencing used central memory CD4+ T cells from blood. These receptors were taken from a human donor in good health.

This clonotype was recorded a few times. The chain joins TRBV4-2 to TRBJ1-6, with D unresolved. The CDR3 length is 13 residues. CDR1 and CDR2 (germline): LGHNA, YNFKEQ. With 0 bases removed from V and 8 bases from J, the gap between germline ends came to 5 bases. The CDR3 protein is CASSQDRDSPLHF. The CDR3 nucleotides are TGTGCCAGCAGCCAAGATAGGGATTCACCCCTCCACTTT.

This clonotype was observed many times. The chain recombines TRBV21-1 with TRBJ1-5; the DNA was not compared with TRBD1, the D call given in the table. TRBV21-1 is described as a pseudogene. The CDR3 totals 13 residues. The CDR3 sequence: CASRYRGRKPQHF. The CDR3 region has the DNA TGTGCCAGCAGATACAGGGGGCGGAAGCCCCAGCATTTT.

This clonotype was recorded at least ten times. This rearrangement joins TRBV27 to TRBJ1-1, with D maybe TRBD1 (5 bases). This CDR3 comprises 19 residues. Trimming cost V 3 bases and J 0 bases, with 23 bases left between them. The germline V gene encodes CDR1 MNHEY and CDR2 SMNVEV (reference sequence). Here the CDR3 DNA reads TGTGCCAGCAGTTTTCTGCAGCCAGGGCGAGGTCGTATGAACACTGAAGCTTTCTTT. This encodes CASSFLQPGRGRMNTEAFF.

The V gene is TRBV5-4, the J gene TRBJ2-3, with D unresolved. The germline V gene encodes CDR1 SGHNT and CDR2 YYREEE (reference sequence). CDR3 length: 13 residues. Trimming pared 10 bases from V and 2 bases from J, leaving 14 bases between. Here the CDR3 DNA reads TGTGCCGGGTGGGATAAAGACACAGATACGCAGTATTTT. Translation gives CAGWDKDTDTQYF.

This clonotype was seen many times. The V and J genes are TRBV3-1 and TRBJ2-7; 7 nucleotides match TRBD1. V was clipped by 6 bases and J by 6 bases; unmatched bases: 8. Germline lookup yields CDR1 LGHDT and CDR2 YNNKEL (reference sequence). The CDR3 spans 13 residues. This CDR3 is CASRGTVSREQYF. The CDR3 nucleotides are TGTGCCAGCAGGGGGACAGTCTCGCGCGAGCAGTACTTC.

This clonotype was counted between two and nine times. This chain connects TRBV28 to TRBJ2-3; the match to TRBD1 covers 8 bases. The V gene's germline CDR1 is MDHEN and CDR2 SYDVKM. The CDR3 is 18 residues long. V shed 2 bases and J 3 bases; nucleotides not matched to a gene: 13. The CDR3 bases are TGTGCCAGCAGTTTACCCCGGACAGGGACCTTGAAGACAGATACGCAGTATTTT. This codes for CASSLPRTGTLKTDTQYF.

This clonotype was picked up a small number of times. This rearrangement joins TRBV24-1 to TRBJ2-2; D ambiguous. Germline-derived CDR1 and CDR2 are KGHDR and SFDVKD. V was trimmed by 0 bases and J by 1 base, leaving 8 bases between them. CDR3 length: 16 residues. CDR3 protein: CATSDLDPLNTGELFF. The CDR3 nucleotides are TGTGCCACCAGTGATTTGGATCCCTTGAACACCGGGGAGCTGTTTTTT.

There are many counts of this clonotype. This chain connects TRBV14 to TRBJ2-7, with D perhaps TRBD2 (5 bases). V dropped 1 base and J dropped 3 bases, with 13 bases sitting between them. Germline assignment: CDR1 SGHDN and CDR2 FVKESK. The CDR3 spans 15 residues. In DNA form, the CDR3 reads TGTGCCAGCAGCCAAGGATCAGCGGAGTACTACGAGCAGTACTTC. It yields the protein CASSQGSAEYYEQYF. The full variable domain, in which reference TRBV14 and TRBJ2-7 provide the parts outside the CDR3, is EAGVTQFPSHSVIEKGQTVTLRCDPISGHDNLYWYRRVMGKEIKFLLHFVKESKQDESGMPNNRFLAERTGGTYSTLKVQPAELEDSGVYFCASSQGSAEYYEQYFGPGTRLTVT.

This sequence joins TRBV15 and TRBJ2-7; D unclear. Trimming took off 0 bases at V and 4 bases at J, with 13 bases between the two ends. Per germline, CDR1 LNHNV and CDR2 YYDKDF (reference sequence). The CDR3 is 15 residues long. CDR3 in DNA: TGTGCCACCAGCAGAGATGTGACAAAGTCGTACGAGCAGTACTTC. Protein: CATSRDVTKSYEQYF.

This clonotype was observed a few times. The chain couples TRBV18 to TRBJ2-3; 7 bases line up with TRBD1. Germline V gene data show CDR1 as KGHSH and CDR2 as LQKENI. CDR3 size: 13 residues. J lost 4 bases, V lost 4 bases, and 2 bases had no gene match. The CDR3 sequence is CASSQGAADTQYF. CDR3 bases: TGTGCCAGCTCACAGGGGGCGGCAGATACGCAGTATTTT.

V usage is TRBV6-6 and J usage is TRBJ2-3; 10 bases align to TRBD2. CDR1 is MNHNY, CDR2 SVGAGI, per germline (reference sequence). V gave up 6 bases and J gave up 3 bases; unmatched junction bases: 6. This CDR3 contains 15 residues. The chain's CDR3 is CASSLAGDGTDTQYF. The CDR3 region has the DNA TGTGCCAGCAGCCTAGCGGGAGACGGTACAGATACGCAGTATTTT.

The gene calls are TRBV27 and TRBJ2-1, with 9 bases fitting TRBD2. The CDR3 is 16 amino acids. CDR1 and CDR2 from the germline V gene are MNHEY and SMNVEV (reference sequence). After removal of 6 bases from V and 4 bases from J, the junction contained 10 bases not matched to a gene. The CDR3 nucleotides are TGTGCCAGCAGCCTTCAGAGGACTAGCGCTTACAATGAGCAGTTCTTC. It is translated as CASSLQRTSAYNEQFF.

The rearrangement joins TRBV6-6 to TRBJ1-5; possibly TRBD1 for D (5 bases). V lost 6 bases and J lost 3, with 15 bases in between. CDR3 size: 15 residues. The germline CDR1 and CDR2 sequences are MNHNY and SVGAGI (reference sequence). Here the CDR3 reads CASRPGTGNNQPQHF. In DNA form, the CDR3 reads TGTGCCAGCAGGCCTGGGACGGGAAACAATCAGCCCCAGCATTTT.

V gene TRBV6-2 or TRBV6-3 combines with J gene TRBJ1-6, with D possibly being TRBD1 (6 bases). The germline CDR1 and CDR2 sequences are MNHEY and SVGEGT. The CDR3 sequence is 14 residues long. Trimming shortened V by 7 bases and J by 15 bases, and 22 bases separated the two germline ends. CDR3 loop: CASILGHTYTILHF. CDR3 in DNA: TGTGCCAGCATCTTGGGACATACCTACACAATCCTCCACTTT.

The V and J genes are TRBV6-5 and TRBJ2-4; TRBD2 matches 7 bases. The V gene's germline CDR1 is MNHEY and CDR2 SVGAGI. After removal of 0 bases from V and 7 bases from J, the junction contained 6 bases not matched to a gene. This CDR3 has 15 amino acids. The CDR3 loop reads CASSYSGLEINIQYF. The CDR3 DNA follows: TGTGCCAGCAGTTACTCCGGACTAGAGATCAACATTCAGTACTTC.

This clonotype has ten or more counts. The gene calls are TRBV6-1 and TRBJ2-1; D gene unclear. CDR1 and CDR2 (germline): MNHNS, SASEGT. The CDR3 has 16 amino acids. V dropped 4 bases and J dropped 0 bases, with 13 bases sitting between them. CDR3 sequence reads: CASSVRPGRSYNEQFF. CDR3 coding DNA: TGTGCCAGCAGTGTCCGACCAGGCCGCTCCTACAATGAGCAGTTCTTC.

The chain carries TRBV20-1 and TRBJ2-4; a possible D gene is TRBD2 (5 bases). CDR1 is DFQATT and CDR2 is SNEGSKA in the germline V gene (reference sequence). The CDR3 runs 16 residues. Trimming removed 3 bases from V and 0 bases from J, with 15 bases in between. The CDR3 region is CSASRGVGLAKNIQYF. The CDR3 DNA reads TGCAGTGCTAGTCGGGGAGTCGGGCTAGCCAAAAACATTCAGTACTTC.

Many counts were recorded for this clonotype. V is TRBV11-2 and J is TRBJ2-7; 11 bases agree with TRBD2. Per the germline V gene, CDR1 is SGHAT and CDR2 is FQNNGV. The CDR3 totals 14 residues. V shed 5 bases and J 6 bases; nucleotides not matched to a gene: 6. The CDR3 DNA reads TGTGCCAGCAGCACAGGACTAGCGGGCTCCGAGCAGTACTTC. This sequence encodes CASSTGLAGSEQYF.

This clonotype occurred a few times. The chain recombines TRBV5-4 with TRBJ1-1; the match to TRBD1 covers 8 bases. CDR3 size: 14 residues. The V gene end was trimmed by 7 bases and the J gene end by 4 bases; junction bases not matched to a gene: 9. Per germline, CDR1 SGHNT and CDR2 YYREEE (reference sequence). This CDR3 is CASGTGTGTTEAFF. CDR3 sequence (DNA): TGTGCCAGCGGAACCGGGACAGGTACCACTGAAGCTTTCTTT.

In its sample, this clonotype was seen many times. This chain joins TRBV20-1 and TRBJ2-4; 8 bases agree with TRBD2. Germline CDR1 reads DFQATT; CDR2 reads SNEGSKA (reference sequence). The J segment lost 3 bases and the V segment lost 6 bases, leaving 13 bases of the junction unmatched. CDR3 length equals 16 residues. CDR3 in DNA: TGCAGTGCCGAAGCCCGGGGGGGGCGAGGCAAAAACATTCAGTACTTC. Amino acids: CSAEARGGRGKNIQYF.

In this sample, this clonotype turned up a few times. The rearrangement links TRBV6-1 to TRBJ2-6; tentative D call: TRBD1 (6 bases). Per germline, CDR1 MNHNS and CDR2 SASEGT. This CDR3 comprises 15 residues. V shed 8 bases and J shed 0 bases, with 11 bases lying between them. As DNA, the CDR3 is TGTGCCAGCTCGACAGGAAACTCTGGGGCCAACGTCCTGACTTTC. Translated: CASSTGNSGANVLTF.

The rearrangement uses TRBV2 and TRBJ2-2, with D possibly matching TRBD1 (6 bases). The CDR3 spans 13 residues. Trimming pared 5 bases from V and 5 bases from J, leaving 9 bases between. Looked up from germline, CDR1 is SNHLY and CDR2 is FYNNEI. The CDR3 loop is CASSPGVTGELFF. CDR3 nucleotides: TGTGCCAGCAGTCCAGGGGTTACCGGGGAGCTGTTTTTT.